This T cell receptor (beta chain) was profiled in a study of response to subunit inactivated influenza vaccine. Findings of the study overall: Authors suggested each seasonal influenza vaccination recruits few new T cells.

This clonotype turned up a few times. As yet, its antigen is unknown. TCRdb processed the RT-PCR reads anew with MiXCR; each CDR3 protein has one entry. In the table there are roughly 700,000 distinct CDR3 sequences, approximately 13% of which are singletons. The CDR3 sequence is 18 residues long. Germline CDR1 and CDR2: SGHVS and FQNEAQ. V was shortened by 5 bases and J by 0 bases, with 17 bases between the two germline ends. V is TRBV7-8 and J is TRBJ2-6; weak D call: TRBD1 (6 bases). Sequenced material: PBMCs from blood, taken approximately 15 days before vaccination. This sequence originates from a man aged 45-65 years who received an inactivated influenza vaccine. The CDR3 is CASSHRAGVLSGANVLTF. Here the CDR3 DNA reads TGTGCCAGCAGCCATCGGGCAGGGGTGCTCTCTGGGGCCAACGTCCTGACTTTC.